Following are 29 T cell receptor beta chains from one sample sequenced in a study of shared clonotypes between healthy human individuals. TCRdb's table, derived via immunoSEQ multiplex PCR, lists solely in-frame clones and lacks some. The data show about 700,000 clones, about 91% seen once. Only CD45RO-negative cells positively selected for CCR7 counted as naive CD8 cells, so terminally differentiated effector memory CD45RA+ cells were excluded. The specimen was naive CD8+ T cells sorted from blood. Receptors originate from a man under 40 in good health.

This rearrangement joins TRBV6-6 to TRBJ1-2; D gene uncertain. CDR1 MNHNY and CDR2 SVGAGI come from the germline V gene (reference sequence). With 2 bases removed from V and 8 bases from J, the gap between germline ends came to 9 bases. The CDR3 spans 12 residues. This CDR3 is CASSYRFEGYTF. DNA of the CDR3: TGTGCCAGCAGTTACCGATTTGAGGGCTACACCTTC.

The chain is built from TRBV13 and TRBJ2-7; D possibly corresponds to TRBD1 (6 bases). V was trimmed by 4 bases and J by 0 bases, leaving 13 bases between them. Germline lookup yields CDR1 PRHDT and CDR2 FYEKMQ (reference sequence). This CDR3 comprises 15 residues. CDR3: CASSSGVPSSYEQYF. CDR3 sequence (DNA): TGTGCCAGCAGCTCAGGGGTACCGAGCTCCTACGAGCAGTACTTC.

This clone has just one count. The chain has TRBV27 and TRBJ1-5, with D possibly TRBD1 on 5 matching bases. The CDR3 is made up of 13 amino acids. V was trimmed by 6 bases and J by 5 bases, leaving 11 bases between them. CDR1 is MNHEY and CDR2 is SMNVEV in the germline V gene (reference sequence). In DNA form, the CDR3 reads TGTGCCAGCAGCCGGGACGAATATCAGCCCCAGCATTTT. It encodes CASSRDEYQPQHF.

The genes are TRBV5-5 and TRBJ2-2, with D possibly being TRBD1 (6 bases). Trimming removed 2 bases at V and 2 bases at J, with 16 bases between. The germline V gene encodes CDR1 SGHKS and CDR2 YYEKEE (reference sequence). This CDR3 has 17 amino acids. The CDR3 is CASSLDWTALNTGELFF. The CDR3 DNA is TGTGCCAGCAGCTTAGACTGGACAGCCCTAAACACCGGGGAGCTGTTTTTT.

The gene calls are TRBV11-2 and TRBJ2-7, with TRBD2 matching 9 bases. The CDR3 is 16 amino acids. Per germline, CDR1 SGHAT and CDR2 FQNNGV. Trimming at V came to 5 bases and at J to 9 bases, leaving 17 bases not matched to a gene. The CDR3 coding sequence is TGTGCCAGCAGCGTGACGAGGGTTAGCGGGAGAACTGGGCAGTACTTC. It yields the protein CASSVTRVSGRTGQYF.

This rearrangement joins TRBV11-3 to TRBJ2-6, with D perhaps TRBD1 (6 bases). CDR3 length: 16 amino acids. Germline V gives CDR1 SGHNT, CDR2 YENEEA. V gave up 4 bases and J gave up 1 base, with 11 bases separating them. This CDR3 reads CASSSVDSSGANVLTF. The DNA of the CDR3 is TGTGCCAGCAGCTCAGTGGACAGTTCTGGGGCCAACGTCCTGACTTTC.

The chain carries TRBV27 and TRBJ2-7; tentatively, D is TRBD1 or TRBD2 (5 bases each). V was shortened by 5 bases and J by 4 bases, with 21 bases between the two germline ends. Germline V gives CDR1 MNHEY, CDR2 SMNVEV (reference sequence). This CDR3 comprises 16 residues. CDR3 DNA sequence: TGTGCCAGCAGTCAAACTCCGGGACCACCACGGTACGAGCAGTACTTC. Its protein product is CASSQTPGPPRYEQYF.

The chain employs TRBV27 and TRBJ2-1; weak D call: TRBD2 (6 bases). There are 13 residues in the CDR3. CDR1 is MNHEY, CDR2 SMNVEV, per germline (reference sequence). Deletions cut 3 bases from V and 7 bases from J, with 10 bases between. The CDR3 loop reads CASSFGSGNEQFF. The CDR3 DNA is TGTGCCAGCAGTTTTGGTAGCGGTAATGAGCAGTTCTTC.

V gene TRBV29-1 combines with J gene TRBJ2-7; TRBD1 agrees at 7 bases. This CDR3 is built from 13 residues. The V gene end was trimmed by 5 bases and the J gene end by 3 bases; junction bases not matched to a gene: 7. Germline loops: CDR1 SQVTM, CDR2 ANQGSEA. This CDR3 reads CSVSTGADYEQYF. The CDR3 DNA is TGCAGCGTTTCCACAGGGGCCGACTACGAGCAGTACTTC.

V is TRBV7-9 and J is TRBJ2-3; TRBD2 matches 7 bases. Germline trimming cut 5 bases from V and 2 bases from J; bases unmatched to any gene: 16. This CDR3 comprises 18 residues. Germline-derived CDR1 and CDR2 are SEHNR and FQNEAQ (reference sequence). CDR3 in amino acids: CASSPPRRVAGLTDTQYF. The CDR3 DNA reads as TGTGCCAGCAGCCCCCCCCGTCGGGTAGCGGGTCTCACAGATACGCAGTATTTT. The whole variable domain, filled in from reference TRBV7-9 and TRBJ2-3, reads DTGVSQNPRHKITKRGQNVTFRCDPISEHNRLYWYRQTLGQGPEFLTYFQNEAQLEKSRLLSDRFSAERPKGSFSTLEIQRTEQGDSAMYLCASSPPRRVAGLTDTQYFGPGTRLTVL.

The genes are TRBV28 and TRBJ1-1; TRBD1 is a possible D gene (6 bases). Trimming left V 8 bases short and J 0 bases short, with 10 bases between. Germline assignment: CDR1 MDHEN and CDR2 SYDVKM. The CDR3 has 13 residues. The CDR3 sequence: CASPQGMNTEAFF. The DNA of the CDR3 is TGTGCCAGCCCCCAGGGGATGAACACTGAAGCTTTCTTT.

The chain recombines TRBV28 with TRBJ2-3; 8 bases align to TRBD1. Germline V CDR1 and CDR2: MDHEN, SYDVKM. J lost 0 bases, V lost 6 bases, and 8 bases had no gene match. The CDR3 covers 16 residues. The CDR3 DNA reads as TGTGCCAGCAGCTTAACCGGACAGGGCAGCACAGATACGCAGTATTTT. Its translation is CASSLTGQGSTDTQYF.

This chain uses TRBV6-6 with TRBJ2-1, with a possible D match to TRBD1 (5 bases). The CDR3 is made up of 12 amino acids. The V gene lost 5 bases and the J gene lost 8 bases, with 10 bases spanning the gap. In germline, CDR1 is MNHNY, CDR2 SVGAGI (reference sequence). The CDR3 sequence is CASSIPGYEQFF. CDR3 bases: TGTGCCAGCAGTATCCCAGGGTATGAGCAGTTCTTC.

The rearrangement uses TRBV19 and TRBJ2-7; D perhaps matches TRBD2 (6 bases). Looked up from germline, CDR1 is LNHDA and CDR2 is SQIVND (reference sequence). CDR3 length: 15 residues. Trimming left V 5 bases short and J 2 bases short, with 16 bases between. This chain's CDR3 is CASSAFGGPTYEQYF. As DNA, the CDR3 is TGTGCCAGTAGTGCTTTCGGAGGGCCGACCTACGAGCAGTACTTC. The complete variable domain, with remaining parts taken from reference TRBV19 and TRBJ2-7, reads DGGITQSPKYLFRKEGQNVTLSCEQNLNHDAMYWYRQDPGQGLRLIYYSQIVNDFQKGDIAEGYSVSREKKESFPLTVTSAQKNPTAFYLCASSAFGGPTYEQYFGPGTRLTVT.

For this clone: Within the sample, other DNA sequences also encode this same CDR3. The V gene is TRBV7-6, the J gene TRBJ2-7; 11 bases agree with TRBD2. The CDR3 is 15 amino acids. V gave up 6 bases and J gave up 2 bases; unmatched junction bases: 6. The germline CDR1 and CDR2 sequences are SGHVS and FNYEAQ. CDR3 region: CASSLELAGAYEQYF. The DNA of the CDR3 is TGTGCCAGCAGTTTGGAACTAGCGGGAGCCTACGAGCAGTACTTC.

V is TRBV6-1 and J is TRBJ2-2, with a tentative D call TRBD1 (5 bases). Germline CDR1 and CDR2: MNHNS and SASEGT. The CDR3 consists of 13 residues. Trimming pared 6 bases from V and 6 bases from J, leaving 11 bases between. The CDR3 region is CASRPGLPGELFF. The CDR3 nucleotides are TGTGCCAGCAGGCCAGGGCTGCCCGGGGAGCTGTTTTTT.

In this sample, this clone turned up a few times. The CDR3 reads CASSDPGQSASYGYTF. CDR3 sequence (DNA): TGTGCCAGCAGTGACCCCGGACAGTCGGCTAGCTATGGCTACACCTTC. The J gene is TRBJ1-2, the V gene TRBV2, with D tentatively TRBD1 (6 bases). Deletions cut 3 bases from V and 4 bases from J, with 18 bases between. Per germline, CDR1 SNHLY and CDR2 FYNNEI. This CDR3 contains 16 residues.

CDR3 region: CASSFKGDTEAFF. The CDR3 DNA sequence: TGTGCCAGCAGCTTTAAAGGGGACACTGAAGCTTTCTTT. J is TRBJ1-1 and V is TRBV7-8; D is perhaps TRBD1 (5 bases). Between the trimmed V and J ends, which lost 3 bases and 3 bases, there was a span of 8 bases. CDR3 size: 13 residues. The germline CDR1 and CDR2 sequences are SGHVS and FQNEAQ.

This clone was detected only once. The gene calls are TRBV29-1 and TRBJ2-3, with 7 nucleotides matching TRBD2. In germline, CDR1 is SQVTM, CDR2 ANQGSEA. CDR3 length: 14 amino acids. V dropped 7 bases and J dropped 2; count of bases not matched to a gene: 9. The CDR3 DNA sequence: TGCAGCGCCGAAACTAGCGAGATCACAGATACGCAGTATTTT. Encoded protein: CSAETSEITDTQYF.

In DNA, the CDR3 is TGTGCCTGGACCTCCGGGGGGGCTAGCACAGATACGCAGTATTTT. Translation: CAWTSGGASTDTQYF. The chain carries TRBV30 and TRBJ2-3; TRBD2 matches 8 bases. This CDR3 is 15 amino acids long. V lost 4 bases and J lost 0; bases outside the gene matches: 6. CDR1 and CDR2 (germline): GTSNPN, SVGIG (reference sequence).

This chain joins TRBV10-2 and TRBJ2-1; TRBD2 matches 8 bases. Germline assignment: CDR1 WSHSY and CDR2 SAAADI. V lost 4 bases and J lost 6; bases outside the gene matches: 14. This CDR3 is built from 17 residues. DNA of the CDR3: TGCGCCAGCAGTGGGGCCCAACTAGCGGTACTGCCCAATGAGCAGTTCTTC. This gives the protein CASSGAQLAVLPNEQFF.

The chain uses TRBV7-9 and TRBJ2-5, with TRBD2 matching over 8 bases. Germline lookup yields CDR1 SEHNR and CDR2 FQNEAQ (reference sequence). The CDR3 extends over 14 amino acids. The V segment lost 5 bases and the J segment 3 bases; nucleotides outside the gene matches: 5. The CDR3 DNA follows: TGTGCCAGCAGCACCGGACTAGCCGAAGAGACCCAGTACTTC. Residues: CASSTGLAEETQYF.

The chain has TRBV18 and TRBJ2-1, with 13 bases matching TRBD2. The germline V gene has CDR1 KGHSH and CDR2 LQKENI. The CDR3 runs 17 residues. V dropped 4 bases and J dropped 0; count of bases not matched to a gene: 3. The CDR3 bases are TGTGCCAGCTCACAGGGACTAGCGGGGAGCTCCTACAATGAGCAGTTCTTC. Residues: CASSQGLAGSSYNEQFF.

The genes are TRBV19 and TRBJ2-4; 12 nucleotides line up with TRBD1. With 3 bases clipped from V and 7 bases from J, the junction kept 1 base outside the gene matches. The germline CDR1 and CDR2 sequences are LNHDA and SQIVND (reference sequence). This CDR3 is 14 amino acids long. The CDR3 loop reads CASSIGTGGNIQYF. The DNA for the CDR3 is TGTGCCAGTAGTATTGGGACAGGGGGCAACATTCAGTACTTC.

In DNA, the CDR3 is TGTGCCACCCAGGACGGGGGGCGGACAGATACGCAGTATTTT. Protein product: CATQDGGRTDTQYF. The chain has TRBV15 and TRBJ2-3, with a weak D call TRBD2 (7 bases). The CDR3 covers 14 residues. Germline lookup yields CDR1 LNHNV and CDR2 YYDKDF (reference sequence). Trimming removed 8 bases from V and 3 bases from J, with 15 bases in between.

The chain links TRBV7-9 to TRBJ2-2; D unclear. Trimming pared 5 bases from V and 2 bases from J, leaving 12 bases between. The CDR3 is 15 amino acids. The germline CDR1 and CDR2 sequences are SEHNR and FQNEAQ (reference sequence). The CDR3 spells CASSQVRVNTGELFF. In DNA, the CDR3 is TGTGCCAGCAGCCAGGTTCGGGTTAACACCGGGGAGCTGTTTTTT.

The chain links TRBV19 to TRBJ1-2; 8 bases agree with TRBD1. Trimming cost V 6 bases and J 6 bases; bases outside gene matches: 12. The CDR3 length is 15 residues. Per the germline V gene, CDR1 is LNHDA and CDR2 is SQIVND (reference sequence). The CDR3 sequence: CASREYLQGVHGYTF. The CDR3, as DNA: TGTGCCAGTAGGGAGTATCTACAGGGGGTTCATGGCTACACCTTC.

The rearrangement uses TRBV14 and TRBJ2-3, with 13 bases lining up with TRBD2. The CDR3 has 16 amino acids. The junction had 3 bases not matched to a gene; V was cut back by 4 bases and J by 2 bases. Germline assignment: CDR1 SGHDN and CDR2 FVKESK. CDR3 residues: CASSRGTSGVTDTQYF. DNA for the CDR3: TGTGCCAGCAGCCGCGGGACTAGCGGGGTCACAGATACGCAGTATTTT.

The CDR3 DNA reads TGTGCCAGCAGTGGCAGGGATGTCCCCGAGACGGGGTATTTGAACACTGAAGCTTTCTTT. This sequence encodes CASSGRDVPETGYLNTEAFF. The rearrangement joins TRBV6-1 to TRBJ1-1; tentatively, D is TRBD1 (5 bases). The V gene's germline CDR1 is MNHNS and CDR2 SASEGT. The CDR3 is 20 amino acids. The ends were cut back, 4 bases at V and 0 bases at J, with 27 bases in the middle.